What follows is one T cell receptor beta chain and its context. This record belongs to a study of blood T cell repertoires in COVID-19. Study in general: Researchers got acute and convalescent COVID-19 samples from the United States, Italy and Spain.

Looked up from germline, CDR1 is MNHNY and CDR2 is SVGAGI (reference sequence). J gave up 7 bases and V 6 bases, and 8 bases lay outside the gene matches. The CDR3 contains 15 residues. In the authors' workflow: Researchers report that nucleated cell counts were estimated from reference gene primer amplification. Generated by immunoSEQ multiplex PCR, the TCRdb table keeps only in-frame clones and is missing some. V and J calls and clone size come straight from that table; D and trimming were deduced from the DNA. Found here are approximately 290,000 clones, roughly 89% of them singletons; the top ten hold around 10%. Those enrolled in Seattle joined during active infection and were followed longitudinally afterward.

The receptor was isolated from a woman aged 25 to 45 with COVID-19, enrolled during active disease. V and J are TRBV6-6 and TRBJ1-4, with 10 bases identical to TRBD1. Sequencing was done on a sample of peripheral blood. CDR3 bases: TGTGCCAGCAGAGGCGGGACAGGGGCCTCTGAAAAACTGTTTTTT. It specifies CASRGGTGASEKLFF.